The 21 T cell receptor beta chains given below trace back to one sample, sequenced in a study of T cell changes during pregnancy in multiple sclerosis. Assay used: immunoSEQ multiplex PCR; TCRdb lists only in-frame clones, some missing. The data show some 54,000 clones, 93% seen once. The material was peripheral blood, obtained after pregnancy. The receptors stem from a female donor with multiple sclerosis, enrolled in a pregnancy study.

The rearrangement links TRBV7-8 to TRBJ1-1; no clear D gene. The CDR3 is 13 amino acids. Trimming cost V 0 bases and J 6 bases, with 8 bases left between them. Germline loops: CDR1 SGHVS, CDR2 FQNEAQ. The CDR3 DNA reads TGTGCCAGCAGCTTAGCGGGAGGAGCTGAAGCTTTCTTT. It yields the protein CASSLAGGAEAFF.

CDR3 protein: CASSKTAGRGSADTQYF. CDR3 sequence (DNA): TGTGCCAGCAGCAAGACTGCAGGGCGGGGATCAGCAGATACGCAGTATTTT. This chain connects TRBV7-2 to TRBJ2-3; TRBD2 is a possible D gene (6 bases). Germline lookup yields CDR1 SGHTA and CDR2 FQGNSA. This CDR3 region has 17 residues. Trimming took 5 bases from V and 4 from J, leaving 22 bases between them.

V gene TRBV7-2 combines with J gene TRBJ2-3; 7 bases align to TRBD1. Germline V gene sequence: CDR1 SGHTA, CDR2 FQGNSA. The CDR3 is 15 amino acids. V lost 1 base, J lost 2 bases, and 3 bases stayed unmatched. Here the CDR3 reads CASSLEGANTDTQYF. The CDR3 DNA reads as TGTGCCAGCAGCTTAGAGGGGGCGAACACAGATACGCAGTATTTT.

This sequence joins TRBV7-2 and TRBJ2-5, with D tentatively TRBD2 (5 bases). Per the germline V gene, CDR1 is SGHTA and CDR2 is FQGNSA. The CDR3 runs 14 residues. V was cut by 0 bases and J by 5 bases, with 10 bases left in between. As DNA, the CDR3 is TGTGCCAGCAGCTTAGCGTATGGGAGTGAGACCCAGTACTTC. Translated: CASSLAYGSETQYF. The whole variable domain, filled in from reference TRBV7-2 and TRBJ2-5, reads GAGVSQSPSNKVTEKGKDVELRCDPISGHTALYWYRQSLGQGLEFLIYFQGNSAPDKSGLPSDRFSAERTGGSVSTLTIQRTQQEDSAVYLCASSLAYGSETQYFGPGTRLLVL.

The rearrangement links TRBV5-4 to TRBJ2-6; D gene unclear. V dropped 1 base and J dropped 4 bases, with 12 bases sitting between them. This CDR3 spans 16 amino acids. From germline, CDR1 is SGHNT and CDR2 YYREEE (reference sequence). The CDR3 reads CASSLQPMGGANVLTF. CDR3 nucleotides: TGTGCCAGCAGCTTGCAACCGATGGGCGGGGCCAACGTCCTGACTTTC.

This clone was detected only once. The J gene is TRBJ2-1, the V gene TRBV27; tentatively, D is TRBD2 (6 bases). The germline V gene encodes CDR1 MNHEY and CDR2 SMNVEV (reference sequence). Trimming cost V 6 bases and J 7 bases, with 13 bases left between them. The CDR3 sequence is 13 residues long. The CDR3 protein is CASSPNGRNEQFF. The CDR3 DNA reads as TGTGCCAGCAGCCCCAACGGGAGAAATGAGCAGTTCTTC.

This chain joins TRBV11-2 and TRBJ2-7, with D uncertain. CDR3 length: 14 residues. The germline gives CDR1 SGHAT, CDR2 FQNNGV. Trimming left V 0 bases short and J 6 bases short, with 12 bases between. This CDR3 is CASSLDPIAFEQYF. The CDR3 nucleotides are TGTGCCAGCAGCTTAGATCCTATAGCCTTCGAGCAGTACTTC.

The chain couples TRBV18 to TRBJ2-7, with a tentative D call TRBD1 (5 bases). The CDR3 extends over 14 amino acids. Germline V gene data show CDR1 as KGHSH and CDR2 as LQKENI. V lost 3 bases and J lost 2, with 11 bases in between. The CDR3 DNA reads as TGTGCCAGCTCACCGTCAACAGGTCCCTACGAGCAGTACTTC. This gives the protein CASSPSTGPYEQYF.

This chain uses TRBV29-1 with TRBJ2-5; 7 bases are shared with TRBD2. J lost 2 bases, V lost 7 bases, and 4 bases had no gene match. Germline loops: CDR1 SQVTM, CDR2 ANQGSEA. There are 12 residues in the CDR3. The CDR3 here is CSAGLGQETQYF. The CDR3 coding sequence is TGCAGCGCCGGACTAGGTCAAGAGACCCAGTACTTC. The complete variable domain, with remaining parts taken from reference TRBV29-1 and TRBJ2-5, reads SAVISQKPSRDICQRGTSLTIQCQVDSQVTMMFWYRQQPGQSLTLIATANQGSEATYESGFVIDKFPISRPNLTFSTLTVSNMSPEDSSIYLCSAGLGQETQYFGPGTRLLVL.

V gene TRBV7-9 combines with J gene TRBJ2-2; the match to TRBD1 covers 7 bases. Losses at the gene ends were 3 bases for V and 0 bases for J; bases not matched to a gene: 7. The CDR3 sequence is 17 residues long. CDR1 is SEHNR, CDR2 FQNEAQ, per germline (reference sequence). CDR3 amino acids: CASSFPVGQPNTGELFF. For the CDR3, the DNA is TGTGCCAGCAGCTTTCCGGTGGGACAGCCGAACACCGGGGAGCTGTTTTTT. Using reference TRBV7-9 and TRBJ2-2 for the parts outside the CDR3, the full variable domain is DTGVSQNPRHKITKRGQNVTFRCDPISEHNRLYWYRQTLGQGPEFLTYFQNEAQLEKSRLLSDRFSAERPKGSFSTLEIQRTEQGDSAMYLCASSFPVGQPNTGELFFGEGSRLTVL.

V and J are TRBV28 and TRBJ1-2; D is ambiguous. V gave up 8 bases and J gave up 8 bases, with 15 bases separating them. This CDR3 is 12 amino acids long. Germline CDR1 MDHEN, CDR2 SYDVKM. CDR3 DNA sequence: TGTGCCAGCCGAGCACCACTCGGGGGCTACACCTTC. As protein: CASRAPLGGYTF.

The CDR3 sequence: CASSEYRGGARNEKLFF. The CDR3 coding sequence is TGTGCCAGCAGTGAATACCGGGGAGGGGCCCGTAATGAAAAACTGTTTTTT. This chain links TRBV25-1 with TRBJ1-4, with a possible D match to TRBD1 (5 bases). The CDR3 is made up of 17 amino acids. Trimming left V 0 bases short and J 4 bases short, with 15 bases between. Germline loops: CDR1 MGHDK, CDR2 SYGVNS. The variable domain in full, with the rest retrieved from reference TRBV25-1 and TRBJ1-4, is EADIYQTPRYLVIGTGKKITLECSQTMGHDKMYWYQQDPGMELHLIHYSYGVNSTEKGDLSSESTVSRIRTEHFPLTLESARPSHTSQYLCASSEYRGGARNEKLFFGSGTQLSVL.

V and J are TRBV11-2 and TRBJ2-7; 12 nucleotides match TRBD2. The CDR3 contains 17 residues. V lost 0 bases, J lost 3 bases, and 6 bases stayed unmatched. The germline V gene encodes CDR1 SGHAT and CDR2 FQNNGV. The CDR3 region is CASSLEGLAGIIYEQYF. DNA for the CDR3: TGTGCCAGCAGCTTAGAGGGACTAGCGGGTATAATCTACGAGCAGTACTTC.

This chain uses TRBV5-6 with TRBJ2-1; 10 bases align to TRBD2. The CDR3 sequence is 16 residues long. The V and J ends lost 7 bases and 3 bases, in that order; junction bases with no gene match: 10. The germline V gene encodes CDR1 SGHDT and CDR2 YYEEEE. CDR3 loop: CASEIAGGPNYNEQFF. The DNA of the CDR3 is TGTGCCAGCGAGATAGCGGGAGGCCCGAACTACAATGAGCAGTTCTTC. Looking up the rest from reference TRBV5-6 and TRBJ2-1 gives the full variable domain: DAGVTQSPTHLIKTRGQQVTLRCSPKSGHDTVSWYQQALGQGPQFIFQYYEEEERQRGNFPDRFSGHQFPNYSSELNVNALLLGDSALYLCASEIAGGPNYNEQFFGPGTRLTVL.

The gene calls are TRBV13 and TRBJ2-1; 15 bases match TRBD2. The CDR3 has 20 residues. V lost 2 bases to trimming and J lost 4 bases; unmatched junction nucleotides: 12. Germline V gene sequence: CDR1 PRHDT, CDR2 FYEKMQ (reference sequence). CDR3 nucleotide sequence: TGTGCCAGCAGCTTATATAGCCGGACTAGCGGGAGGGCGGGGTACAATGAGCAGTTCTTC. This translates into CASSLYSRTSGRAGYNEQFF.

This chain joins TRBV11-2 and TRBJ2-7; TRBD2 agrees at 11 bases. Germline assignment: CDR1 SGHAT and CDR2 FQNNGV. The CDR3 runs 17 residues. Trimming at V came to 11 bases and at J to 0 bases, leaving 15 bases not matched to a gene. The CDR3: CALTRLAGGTSSYEQYF. CDR3 DNA sequence: TGTGCCCTTACCAGGCTAGCGGGAGGCACCAGCTCCTACGAGCAGTACTTC.

This clone was seen a handful of times. The V and J genes are TRBV7-2 and TRBJ1-2; 8 nucleotides line up with TRBD1. The CDR3 has 16 amino acids. The V gene end was trimmed by 2 bases and the J gene end by 8 bases; junction bases not matched to a gene: 13. The germline V gene encodes CDR1 SGHTA and CDR2 FQGNSA. The chain's CDR3 is CASSLLRSGTGIGYTF. DNA of the CDR3: TGTGCCAGCAGCTTACTTAGGTCCGGGACAGGTATAGGCTACACCTTC.

The CDR3 region is CASSMAQGVNQPQHF. CDR3 DNA: TGTGCCAGTAGTATGGCACAGGGGGTCAATCAGCCCCAGCATTTT. The V call is TRBV19, the J call TRBJ1-5; 8 nucleotides agree with TRBD1. V trimming: 3 bases; J trimming: 3 bases; junction bases outside the gene matches: 4. The CDR3 length is 15 residues. The V gene's germline CDR1 is LNHDA and CDR2 SQIVND (reference sequence). The full variable domain, rest sourced from reference TRBV19 and TRBJ1-5, is DGGITQSPKYLFRKEGQNVTLSCEQNLNHDAMYWYRQDPGQGLRLIYYSQIVNDFQKGDIAEGYSVSREKKESFPLTVTSAQKNPTAFYLCASSMAQGVNQPQHFGDGTRLSIL.

The chain links TRBV28 to TRBJ2-3; maybe TRBD2 (5 bases). The CDR3 runs to 16 residues. Deletions cut 1 base from V and 0 bases from J, with 11 bases between. CDR1 is MDHEN, CDR2 SYDVKM, per germline. CDR3 protein: CASSLFRRVSTDTQYF. The CDR3 nucleotides are TGTGCCAGCAGTTTATTCAGGCGGGTGAGCACAGATACGCAGTATTTT. The variable domain in full, completed from reference TRBV28 and TRBJ2-3, reads DVKVTQSSRYLVKRTGEKVFLECVQDMDHENMFWYRQDPGLGLRLIYFSYDVKMKEKGDIPEGYSVSREKKERFSLILESASTNQTSMYLCASSLFRRVSTDTQYFGPGTRLTVL.

CDR3 DNA sequence: TGTGCCTCCTGGGCCCCAGGGCTCGGCGAAAAACTGTTTTTT. Protein product: CASWAPGLGEKLFF. The rearrangement uses TRBV30 and TRBJ1-4; D possibly corresponds to TRBD1 (5 bases). Germline CDR1 reads GTSNPN; CDR2 reads SVGIG (reference sequence). V shed 7 bases and J shed 8 bases, with 20 bases lying between them. The CDR3 is made up of 14 amino acids.

This chain connects TRBV5-1 to TRBJ1-1; D not certain. The ends were cut back, 3 bases at V and 0 bases at J, with 9 bases in the middle. CDR1 and CDR2 (germline): SGHRS, YFSETQ. CDR3 length: 14 amino acids. The CDR3 here is CASSYRGMNTEAFF. Written as DNA, the CDR3 is TGCGCCAGCAGCTATCGAGGGATGAACACTGAAGCTTTCTTT.